The 12 T cell receptor beta chains below come from one sample, sequenced in a study of control samples from healthy donors and cancer patients. Libraries were prepared by immunoSEQ multiplex PCR; TCRdb keeps only in-frame clonotypes and omits some of them. Of 150,000 or so clones detected, 93% appear once; the ten largest clones hold 5.8%. Sequenced material: blood. The source is a man aged 18 to 35 in good health.

The chain recombines TRBV7-2 with TRBJ2-1; 13 nucleotides align to TRBD2. After removal of 6 bases from V and 15 bases from J, the junction contained 11 bases not matched to a gene. CDR3 length: 14 residues. The germline gives CDR1 SGHTA, CDR2 FQGNSA. The CDR3 spells CASSREGLAGEWFF. In nucleotides, the CDR3 is TGTGCCAGCAGTCGTGAAGGACTAGCGGGAGAATGGTTCTTC.

This rearrangement joins TRBV6-5 to TRBJ1-6, with D uncertain. The ends were cut back, 4 bases at V and 9 bases at J, with 16 bases in the middle. The CDR3 is 15 residues long. In germline, CDR1 is MNHEY, CDR2 SVGAGI. CDR3 sequence reads: CASSSPLRVGSPLHF. The CDR3 DNA is TGTGCCAGCAGTTCCCCTCTTAGAGTCGGTTCACCCCTCCACTTT.

This chain connects TRBV20-1 to TRBJ2-1; D is uncertain. From germline, CDR1 is DFQATT and CDR2 SNEGSKA (reference sequence). This CDR3 is 11 amino acids long. Trimming pared 3 bases from V and 11 bases from J, leaving 11 bases between. The CDR3 nucleotides read TGCAGTGCTAGCATTGGGCAGCAGCAGTTCTTC. Residues: CSASIGQQQFF.

This sequence joins TRBV5-8 and TRBJ1-4, with unresolved D. Trimming pared 0 bases from V and 5 bases from J, leaving 11 bases between. Germline values: CDR1 SGHTS, CDR2 YDEGEE. CDR3 length: 15 residues. As DNA, the CDR3 is TGTGCCAGCAGCTTGGAGGGCAGGTCGAATGAAAAACTGTTTTTT. Its protein product is CASSLEGRSNEKLFF. The full variable domain, its missing parts supplied by reference TRBV5-8 and TRBJ1-4, is EAGVTQSPTHLIKTRGQQATLRCSPISGHTSVYWYQQALGLGLQFLLWYDEGEERNRGNFPPRFSGRQFPNYSSELNVNALELEDSALYLCASSLEGRSNEKLFFGSGTQLSVL.

This clone has a single count. The J gene is TRBJ2-1, the V gene TRBV5-6; 7 bases map to TRBD2. This CDR3 spans 16 amino acids. Per the germline V gene, CDR1 is SGHDT and CDR2 is YYEEEE. V was pared by 3 bases and J by 5 bases, with 11 bases of the junction left unmatched. The chain's CDR3 is CASSYLVRGLDNEQFF. Written as DNA, the CDR3 is TGTGCCAGCAGCTACTTGGTGCGGGGGTTGGACAATGAGCAGTTCTTC.

This chain uses TRBV2 with TRBJ2-3; D is undetermined. The germline V gene has CDR1 SNHLY and CDR2 FYNNEI. This CDR3 is built from 14 residues. Deletions cut 5 bases from V and 6 bases from J, with 15 bases between. The CDR3, as DNA: TGTGCCAGCAGTCCGACAACTTACGCGGATACGCAGTATTTT. Translation: CASSPTTYADTQYF.

The chain combines TRBV5-1 with TRBJ2-7, with 13 bases identical to TRBD2. The CDR3 runs to 16 residues. Germline values: CDR1 SGHRS, CDR2 YFSETQ. The J segment lost 2 bases and the V segment lost 3 bases, leaving 5 bases of the junction unmatched. The CDR3 coding sequence is TGCGCCAGCAGCTCCCAGACTAGCGGGGGGACCTACGAGCAGTACTTC. Translation gives CASSSQTSGGTYEQYF. The whole variable domain, remainder taken from reference TRBV5-1 and TRBJ2-7, is KAGVTQTPRYLIKTRGQQVTLSCSPISGHRSVSWYQQTPGQGLQFLFEYFSETQRNKGNFPGRFSGRQFSNSRSEMNVSTLELGDSALYLCASSSQTSGGTYEQYFGPGTRLTVT.

The V and J genes are TRBV4-3 and TRBJ1-1, with D possibly being TRBD1 (5 bases). The CDR3 runs 15 residues. V shed 1 base and J shed 1 base, with 10 bases lying between them. Looked up from germline, CDR1 is LGHNA and CDR2 is YSLEER. CDR3 residues: CASSQGRGWNTEAFF. CDR3 nucleotide sequence: TGCGCCAGCAGCCAAGGGAGGGGTTGGAACACTGAAGCTTTCTTT.

This chain uses TRBV5-1 with TRBJ2-3, with a possible D match to TRBD2 (6 bases). Germline V gene data show CDR1 as SGHRS and CDR2 as YFSETQ. This CDR3 comprises 14 residues. The V end lost 5 bases, the J end lost 4 bases, and 14 bases lay between the germline ends. The CDR3 bases are TGCGCCAGCAGTCCGGGACTGGGGTCAGATACGCAGTATTTT. Protein: CASSPGLGSDTQYF.

This chain joins TRBV6-2 or TRBV6-3 and TRBJ2-3, with D perhaps TRBD2 (6 bases). This CDR3 spans 15 amino acids. Trimming took 6 bases from V and 1 from J, leaving 14 bases between them. The V gene's germline CDR1 is MNHEY and CDR2 SVGEGT. Written as DNA, the CDR3 is TGTGCCAGCAGCCGGTTGATAGCGGGCACAGATACGCAGTATTTT. It translates to CASSRLIAGTDTQYF.

This chain links TRBV7-3 with TRBJ1-1, with no clear D. Trimming pared 4 bases from V and 1 base from J, leaving 7 bases between. CDR1 is SGHTA and CDR2 is FQGTGA in the germline V gene. CDR3 length: 13 residues. The CDR3 spells CASSSQKNTEAFF. CDR3 nucleotides: TGTGCCAGCAGCTCACAGAAGAACACTGAAGCTTTCTTT. The whole variable domain, filled in from reference TRBV7-3 and TRBJ1-1, reads GAGVSQTPSNKVTEKGKYVELRCDPISGHTALYWYRQSLGQGPEFLIYFQGTGAADDSGLPNDRFFAVRPEGSVSTLKIQRTERGDSAVYLCASSSQKNTEAFFGQGTRLTVV.

The chain employs TRBV5-1 and TRBJ1-5; D is undetermined. Trimming shortened V by 1 base and J by 1 base, and 9 bases separated the two germline ends. This CDR3 region has 15 residues. Germline lookup yields CDR1 SGHRS and CDR2 YFSETQ. CDR3 nucleotides: TGCGCCAGCAGCTTGACGGGCTCGAGCAATCAGCCCCAGCATTTT. It is translated as CASSLTGSSNQPQHF.